This T cell receptor beta chain was recorded in a study of regulatory T cells in long-lasting Graves disease. Study-wide context: Persistent Graves' disease required over 5 years of antithyroid drugs and positive TSH receptor antibodies. Study conclusions and caveats: The researchers studied only peripheral blood, not thyroid tissue. TRBV28, TRBJ1-2 and TRBJ2-5 were segments that persistent disease favored.

The CDR3 spans 13 residues. The V and J ends lost 2 bases and 3 bases respectively, with 7 bases between them. CDR1 and CDR2 (germline): KGHSH, LQKENI. Time point here: persistent/refractory GD, antithyroid drugs over 5 years with positive TRAb. RNA extracted from PBMCs served as the sequencing template. This clonotype appeared many times. Its antigen is undetermined. Arm-PCR of CDR3 regions and iRepertoire HTBI primers were the basis on which TCR beta libraries were built. TCRdb redid the calling of the multiplex PCR reads with MiXCR, one entry per CDR3 protein. This sample has 250,000 to 300,000 distinct CDR3 sequences; roughly a fifth occur once, and the top ten carry more than 50%.

This material consisted of peripheral blood mononuclear cells (PBMCs), taken when the disease was refractory, from a patient treated with antithyroid drugs. The source of this sequence is a female donor with Graves disease. The V and J genes are TRBV18 and TRBJ1-2; the D is unclear. The CDR3: CASSPDNDYGYTF. The CDR3 bases are TGTGCCAGCTCACCAGACAACGACTATGGCTACACCTTC.